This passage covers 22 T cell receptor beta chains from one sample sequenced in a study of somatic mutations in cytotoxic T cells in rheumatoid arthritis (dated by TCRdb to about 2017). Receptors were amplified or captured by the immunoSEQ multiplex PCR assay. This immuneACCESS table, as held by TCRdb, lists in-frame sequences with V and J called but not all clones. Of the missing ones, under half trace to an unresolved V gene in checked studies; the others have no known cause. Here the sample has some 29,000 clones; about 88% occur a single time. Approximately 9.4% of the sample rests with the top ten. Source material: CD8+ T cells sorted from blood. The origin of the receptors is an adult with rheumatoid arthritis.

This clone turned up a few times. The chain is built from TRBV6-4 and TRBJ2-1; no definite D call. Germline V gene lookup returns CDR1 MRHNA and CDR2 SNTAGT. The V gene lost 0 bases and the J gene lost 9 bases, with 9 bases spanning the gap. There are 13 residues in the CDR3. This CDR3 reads CASSDSAESEQFF. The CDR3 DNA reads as TGTGCCAGCAGTGACTCCGCCGAGAGTGAGCAGTTCTTC.

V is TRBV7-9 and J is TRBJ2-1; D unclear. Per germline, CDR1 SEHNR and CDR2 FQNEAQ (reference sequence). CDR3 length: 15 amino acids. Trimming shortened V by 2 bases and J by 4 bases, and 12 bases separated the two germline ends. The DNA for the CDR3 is TGTGCCAGCAGCTTACCCTCGGGTGAATACAATGAGCAGTTCTTC. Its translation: CASSLPSGEYNEQFF.

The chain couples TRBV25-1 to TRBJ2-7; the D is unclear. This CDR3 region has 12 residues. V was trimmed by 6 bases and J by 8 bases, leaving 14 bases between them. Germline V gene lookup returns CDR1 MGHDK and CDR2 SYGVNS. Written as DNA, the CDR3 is TGTGCCAGCAGCCACCTCTCTTTCCAGCAGTACTTC. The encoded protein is CASSHLSFQQYF.

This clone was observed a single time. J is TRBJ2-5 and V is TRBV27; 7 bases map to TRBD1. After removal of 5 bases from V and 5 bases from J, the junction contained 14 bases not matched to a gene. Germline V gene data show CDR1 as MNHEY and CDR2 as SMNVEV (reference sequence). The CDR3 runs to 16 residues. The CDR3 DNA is TGTGCCAGCAGTCTACTGGGACAGACCCACATGGAGACCCAGTACTTC. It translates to CASSLLGQTHMETQYF.

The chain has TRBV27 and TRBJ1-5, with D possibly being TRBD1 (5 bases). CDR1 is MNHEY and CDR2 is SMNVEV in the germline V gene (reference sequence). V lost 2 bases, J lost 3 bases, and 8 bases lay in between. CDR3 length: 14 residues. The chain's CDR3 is CASSLRGSNQPQHF. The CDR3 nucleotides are TGTGCCAGCAGTTTAAGGGGCTCCAATCAGCCCCAGCATTTT.

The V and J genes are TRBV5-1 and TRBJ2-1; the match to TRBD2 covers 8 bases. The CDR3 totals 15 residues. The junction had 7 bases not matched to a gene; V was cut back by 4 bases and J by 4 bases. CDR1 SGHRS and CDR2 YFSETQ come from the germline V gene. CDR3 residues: CASSLTASGYNEQFF. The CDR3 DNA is TGCGCCAGCAGCCTGACCGCTAGCGGGTACAATGAGCAGTTCTTC.

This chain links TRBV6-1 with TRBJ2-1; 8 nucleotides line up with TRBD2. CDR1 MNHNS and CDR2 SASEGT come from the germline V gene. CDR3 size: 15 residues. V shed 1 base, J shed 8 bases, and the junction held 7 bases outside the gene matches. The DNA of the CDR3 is TGTGCCAGCAGTGAAGAAGCGGGAGACGTGGATGAGCAGTTCTTC. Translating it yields CASSEEAGDVDEQFF.

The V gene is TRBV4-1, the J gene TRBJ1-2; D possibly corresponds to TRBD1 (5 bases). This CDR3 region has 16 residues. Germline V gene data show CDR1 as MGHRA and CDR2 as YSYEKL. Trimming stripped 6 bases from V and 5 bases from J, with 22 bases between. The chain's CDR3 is CASSQLKGGAGYGYTF. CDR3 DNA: TGCGCCAGCAGTCAGCTCAAAGGCGGGGCAGGTTATGGCTACACCTTC.

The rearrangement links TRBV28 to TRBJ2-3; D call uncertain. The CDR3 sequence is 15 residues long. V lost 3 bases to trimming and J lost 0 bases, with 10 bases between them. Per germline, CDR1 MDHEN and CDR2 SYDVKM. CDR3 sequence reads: CASSLSQPSTDTQYF. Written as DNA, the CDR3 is TGTGCCAGCAGTTTGAGTCAGCCCAGCACAGATACGCAGTATTTT.

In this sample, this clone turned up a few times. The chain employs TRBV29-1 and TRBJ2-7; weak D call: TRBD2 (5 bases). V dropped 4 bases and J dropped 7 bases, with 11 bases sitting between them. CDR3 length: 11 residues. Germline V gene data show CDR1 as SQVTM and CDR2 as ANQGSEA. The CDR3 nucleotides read TGCAGCGTTGTGACACGGGGAGAGCAGTACTTC. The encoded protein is CSVVTRGEQYF.

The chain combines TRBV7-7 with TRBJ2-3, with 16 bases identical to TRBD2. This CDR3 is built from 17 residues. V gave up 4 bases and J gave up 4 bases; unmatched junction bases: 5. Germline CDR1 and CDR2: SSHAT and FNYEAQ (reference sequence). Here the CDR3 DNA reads TGTGCCAGCAGCTCGGGGACTAGCGGGGGGGCCCCAGATACGCAGTATTTT. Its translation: CASSSGTSGGAPDTQYF.

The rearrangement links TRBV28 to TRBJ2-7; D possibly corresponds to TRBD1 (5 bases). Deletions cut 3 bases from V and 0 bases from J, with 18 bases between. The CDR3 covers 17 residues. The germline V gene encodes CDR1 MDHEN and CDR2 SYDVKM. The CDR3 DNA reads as TGTGCCAGCAGTTTGAGCCCAATTGGCGACAGCTCCTACGAGCAGTACTTC. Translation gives CASSLSPIGDSSYEQYF.

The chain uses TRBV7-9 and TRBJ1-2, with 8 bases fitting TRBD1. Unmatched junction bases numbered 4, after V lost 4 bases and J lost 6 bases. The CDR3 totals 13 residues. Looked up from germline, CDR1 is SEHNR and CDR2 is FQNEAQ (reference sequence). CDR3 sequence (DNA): TGTGCCAGCAGCTCGGACAGGGAGAATGGCTACACCTTC. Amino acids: CASSSDRENGYTF.

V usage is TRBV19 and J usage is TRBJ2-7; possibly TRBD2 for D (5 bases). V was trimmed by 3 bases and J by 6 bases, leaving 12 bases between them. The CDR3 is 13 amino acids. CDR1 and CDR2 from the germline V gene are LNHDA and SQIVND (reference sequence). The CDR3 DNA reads TGTGCCAGTAGTATGGTGGGAGCGGTCGAGCAGTACTTC. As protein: CASSMVGAVEQYF.

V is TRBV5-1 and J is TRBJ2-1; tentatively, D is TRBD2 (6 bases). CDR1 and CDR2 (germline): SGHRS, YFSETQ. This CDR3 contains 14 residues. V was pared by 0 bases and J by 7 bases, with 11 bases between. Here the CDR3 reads CASSLEQGGNEQFF. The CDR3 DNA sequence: TGCGCCAGCAGCTTGGAGCAGGGAGGAAATGAGCAGTTCTTC.

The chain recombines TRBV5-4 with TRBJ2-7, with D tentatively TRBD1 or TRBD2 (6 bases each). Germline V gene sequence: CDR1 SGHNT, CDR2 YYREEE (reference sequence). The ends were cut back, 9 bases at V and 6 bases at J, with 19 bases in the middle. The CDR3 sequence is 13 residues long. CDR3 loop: CATRPGASSEQYF. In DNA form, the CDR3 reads TGTGCCACCCGACCGGGGGCCAGCAGCGAGCAGTACTTC.

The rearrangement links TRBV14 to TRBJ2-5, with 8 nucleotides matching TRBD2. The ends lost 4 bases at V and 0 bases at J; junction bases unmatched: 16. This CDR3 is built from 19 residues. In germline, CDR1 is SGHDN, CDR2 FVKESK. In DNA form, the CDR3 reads TGTGCCAGCAGCCCCACTCTGGCGGGGGGACTTACGTACCAAGAGACCCAGTACTTC. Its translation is CASSPTLAGGLTYQETQYF. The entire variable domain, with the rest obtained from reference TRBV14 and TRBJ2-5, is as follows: EAGVTQFPSHSVIEKGQTVTLRCDPISGHDNLYWYRRVMGKEIKFLLHFVKESKQDESGMPNNRFLAERTGGTYSTLKVQPAELEDSGVYFCASSPTLAGGLTYQETQYFGPGTRLLVL.

The CDR3 DNA sequence: TGTGCCAGCAGTCCTGGACTAGCGGGAGAGGCTGAGCAGTTCTTC. Translation: CASSPGLAGEAEQFF. The chain links TRBV27 to TRBJ2-1, with TRBD2 matching over 13 bases. The CDR3 sequence is 15 residues long. Germline values: CDR1 MNHEY, CDR2 SMNVEV (reference sequence). V shed 5 bases, J shed 9 bases, and the junction held 7 bases outside the gene matches.

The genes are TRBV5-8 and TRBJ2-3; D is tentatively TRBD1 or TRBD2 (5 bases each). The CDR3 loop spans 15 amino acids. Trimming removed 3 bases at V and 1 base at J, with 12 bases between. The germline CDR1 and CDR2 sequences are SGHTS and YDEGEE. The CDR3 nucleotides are TGTGCCAGCAGCTGGGGGAGCGCCGGCACAGATACGCAGTATTTT. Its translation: CASSWGSAGTDTQYF.

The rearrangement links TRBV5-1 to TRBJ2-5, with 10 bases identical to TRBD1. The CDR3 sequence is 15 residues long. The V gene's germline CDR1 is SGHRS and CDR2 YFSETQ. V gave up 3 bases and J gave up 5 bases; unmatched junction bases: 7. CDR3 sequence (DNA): TGCGCCAGCAGCTCCTTCGGACAGGGGGTGGAGACCCAGTACTTC. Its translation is CASSSFGQGVETQYF.

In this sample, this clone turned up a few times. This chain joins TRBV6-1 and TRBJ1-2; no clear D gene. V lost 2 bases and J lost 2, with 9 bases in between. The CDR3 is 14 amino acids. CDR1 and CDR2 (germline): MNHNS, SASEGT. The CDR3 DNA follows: TGTGCCAGCAGTGAAAGAGGTTCGAACTATGGCTACACCTTC. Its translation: CASSERGSNYGYTF.

CDR3 sequence reads: CAWSPGTGGLADTQYF. CDR3 in DNA: TGTGCCTGGAGTCCTGGGACAGGGGGTCTGGCAGATACGCAGTATTTT. J is TRBJ2-3 and V is TRBV30; 11 bases are shared with TRBD1. The CDR3 extends over 16 amino acids. V lost 2 bases to trimming and J lost 4 bases; unmatched junction nucleotides: 8. Germline V gives CDR1 GTSNPN, CDR2 SVGIG (reference sequence).